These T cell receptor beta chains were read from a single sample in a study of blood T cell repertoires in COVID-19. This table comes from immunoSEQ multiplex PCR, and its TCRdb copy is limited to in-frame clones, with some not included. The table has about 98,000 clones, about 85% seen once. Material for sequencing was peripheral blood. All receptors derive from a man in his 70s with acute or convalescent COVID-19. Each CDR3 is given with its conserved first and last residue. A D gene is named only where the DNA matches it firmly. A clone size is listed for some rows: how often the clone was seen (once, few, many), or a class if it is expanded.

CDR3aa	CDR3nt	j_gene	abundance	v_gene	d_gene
CASSLGLGQPQHF	TGTGCCAGCAGCTTGGGGCTCGGGCAGCCCCAGCATTTT	TRBJ1-5	-	TRBV7-9	-
CASSPAGGIEQFF	TGCGCCAGCAGCCCCGCGGGGGGCATTGAGCAGTTCTTC	TRBJ2-1	-	TRBV5-1	TRBD2
CASTPTSGGGGTQYF	TGTGCCAGCACCCCGACTAGCGGGGGAGGGGGTACGCAGTATTTT	TRBJ2-3	once	TRBV2	TRBD2
CASSLGQGIMGYTF	TGTGCCAGCAGCTTAGGACAGGGAATTATGGGCTACACCTTC	TRBJ1-2	-	TRBV7-8	TRBD1
CASSRGQGGGNTIYF	TGTGCCAGCAGCAGGGGACAGGGCGGAGGAAACACCATATATTTT	TRBJ1-3	-	TRBV5-4	TRBD1
CATSRGRGRLPNQPQHF	TGTGCCACCAGCAGAGGGAGGGGCAGATTGCCTAATCAGCCCCAGCATTTT	TRBJ1-5	-	TRBV15	-
CASSLARDQPQHF	TGTGCCAGCAGCTTAGCGCGAGATCAGCCCCAGCATTTT	TRBJ1-5	-	TRBV7-9	-
CASGSYMNTEAFF	TGTGCCAGCGGTAGCTACATGAACACTGAAGCTTTCTTT	TRBJ1-1	-	TRBV6-5	-
CAWSVGQGVAGELFF	TGTGCCTGGAGTGTTGGCCAGGGGGTAGCCGGGGAGCTGTTTTTT	TRBJ2-2	-	TRBV30	TRBD1
CASSLGLAGVNTGELFF	TGTGCCAGCAGCTTGGGACTAGCGGGGGTGAACACCGGGGAGCTGTTTTTT	TRBJ2-2	few	TRBV7-6	TRBD2
CASSLGQGINPDGYTF	TGCGCCAGCAGCCTTGGACAGGGGATCAACCCCGATGGCTACACCTTC	TRBJ1-2	-	TRBV5-1	TRBD1
CASSETGVGYGYTF	TGTGCCAGCAGCGAAACAGGGGTTGGCTATGGCTACACCTTC	TRBJ1-2	-	TRBV7-9	TRBD1
CASSPTGGTRNEKLFF	TGTGCCAGCTCACCGACAGGTGGGACACGAAATGAAAAACTGTTTTTT	TRBJ1-4	-	TRBV18	-